Following are 32 T cell receptor beta chains from one sample sequenced in a study of regulatory and conventional T cells in RAG deficiency. Genomic DNA came from blood conventional CD4+ T cells gated CD25-low CD127-high. Assay used: immunoSEQ multiplex PCR; TCRdb lists only in-frame clones, some missing. The sample shows about 50,000 clones, approximately 90% of them seen only once. This sample was also put to use in a study of regulatory T cells. That study reports: Primers: 52 TRBV forward and 13 TRBJ reverse.

The specimen was CD4+ effector T cells sorted from blood. The receptors stem from a human donor in good health.

This clone was recorded once. The CDR3 DNA follows: TGTGCCAGCAGCCAACTAACAGGGCGCAATCAGCCCCAGCATTTT. Its translation is CASSQLTGRNQPQHF. V gene TRBV5-8 combines with J gene TRBJ1-5; D possibly corresponds to TRBD1 (6 bases). Trimming stripped 4 bases from V and 2 bases from J, with 13 bases between. This CDR3 has 15 amino acids. Germline V gene lookup returns CDR1 SGHTS and CDR2 YDEGEE.

This chain joins TRBV5-1 and TRBJ2-5; 7 nucleotides match TRBD1. Germline trimming cut 2 bases from V and 3 bases from J; bases unmatched to any gene: 10. The germline V gene encodes CDR1 SGHRS and CDR2 YFSETQ. The CDR3 sequence is 16 residues long. The CDR3 spells CASSFSTGTAKETQYF. The CDR3 DNA reads as TGCGCCAGCAGCTTTTCGACGGGGACAGCTAAAGAGACCCAGTACTTC.

The CDR3: CASSLTGGLNTEAFF. The CDR3, as DNA: TGCGCCAGCAGCTTGACAGGGGGACTCAACACTGAAGCTTTCTTT. V usage is TRBV5-1 and J usage is TRBJ1-1; 8 nucleotides line up with TRBD1. This CDR3 region has 15 residues. After removal of 1 base from V and 2 bases from J, the junction contained 4 bases not matched to a gene. Germline CDR1 SGHRS, CDR2 YFSETQ.

The V call is TRBV9, the J call TRBJ2-5; 11 bases match TRBD2. Germline V gene lookup returns CDR1 SGDLS and CDR2 YYNGEE. This CDR3 spans 15 amino acids. Trimming at V came to 5 bases and at J to 1 base, leaving 4 bases not matched to a gene. CDR3: CASSRLAGIQETQYF. DNA for the CDR3: TGTGCCAGCAGTCGACTAGCGGGGATCCAAGAGACCCAGTACTTC.

The CDR3 coding sequence is TGTGCCAGCAGCTTGGCTAGCGGGAGGGCCGGGGAGCTGTTTTTT. Translated, it gives CASSLASGRAGELFF. This chain joins TRBV7-9 and TRBJ2-2, with 12 positions matching TRBD2. Germline V gene sequence: CDR1 SEHNR, CDR2 FQNEAQ (reference sequence). The V segment lost 3 bases and the J segment 6 bases; nucleotides outside the gene matches: 2. The length of the CDR3 is 15 residues.

The J gene is TRBJ2-7, the V gene TRBV4-1; 14 bases fit TRBD2. V shed 1 base and J 0 bases; nucleotides not matched to a gene: 2. The CDR3 runs to 17 residues. Germline CDR1 reads MGHRA; CDR2 reads YSYEKL. The CDR3 sequence: CASSQGLAGGSSYEQYF. In DNA, the CDR3 is TGCGCCAGCAGCCAAGGACTAGCGGGAGGGAGCTCCTACGAGCAGTACTTC.

The rearrangement joins TRBV5-6 to TRBJ1-2; D is uncertain. This CDR3 has 16 residues. Germline assignment: CDR1 SGHDT and CDR2 YYEEEE. V dropped 1 base and J dropped 6 bases, with 19 bases sitting between them. The CDR3 DNA is TGTGCCAGCAGCTTGTCCAGCTTCAGGAGGTCGGATGGCTACACCTTC. Translated, it gives CASSLSSFRRSDGYTF. The whole variable domain, filled in from reference TRBV5-6 and TRBJ1-2, reads DAGVTQSPTHLIKTRGQQVTLRCSPKSGHDTVSWYQQALGQGPQFIFQYYEEEERQRGNFPDRFSGHQFPNYSSELNVNALLLGDSALYLCASSLSSFRRSDGYTFGSGTRLTVV.

This clone was counted between two and nine times. The chain joins TRBV9 to TRBJ1-2; the D is unclear. The CDR3 covers 10 residues. Germline V gene data show CDR1 as SGDLS and CDR2 as YYNGEE. V shed 3 bases and J shed 4 bases, with 1 base lying between them. The CDR3 is CASSGYGYTF. In nucleotides, the CDR3 is TGTGCCAGCAGCGGCTATGGCTACACCTTC.

This clone was recorded once. The chain joins TRBV2 to TRBJ1-5; 7 bases map to TRBD1. Trimming cost V 7 bases and J 4 bases; bases outside gene matches: 4. Germline V gene data show CDR1 as SNHLY and CDR2 as FYNNEI. The CDR3 extends over 13 amino acids. The DNA for the CDR3 is TGTGCCAGCAACCGGGACAGAAATCAGCCCCAGCATTTT. Its protein is CASNRDRNQPQHF.

The J gene is TRBJ1-6, the V gene TRBV6-6; D remains unclear. Germline CDR1 and CDR2: MNHNY and SVGAGI (reference sequence). The germline V and J ends were trimmed by 6 bases and 5 bases, with 17 bases remaining between them. This CDR3 has 16 residues. The CDR3 DNA sequence: TGTGCCAGCAGCCTAACCCCCTCAGCAAATAATTCACCCCTCCACTTT. Translation: CASSLTPSANNSPLHF.

CDR3 sequence: CASSPRGGQVYEQYF. CDR3 DNA: TGCGCCAGCAGCCCCCGTGGGGGCCAAGTCTACGAGCAGTACTTC. The chain links TRBV5-1 to TRBJ2-7, with a possible D match to TRBD1 (6 bases). CDR1 and CDR2 from the germline V gene are SGHRS and YFSETQ. The CDR3 spans 15 residues. The V end was cut by 4 bases, the J end by 3 bases, with 17 bases between.

The chain recombines TRBV11-1 with TRBJ2-5, with D unresolved. CDR3 length: 15 residues. Germline V gene data show CDR1 as SGHAT and CDR2 as FQDESV (reference sequence). The germline V and J ends were trimmed by 7 bases and 4 bases, with 19 bases remaining between them. CDR3 sequence reads: CASTVGIGRGETQYF. The CDR3 bases are TGTGCCAGCACCGTCGGCATTGGACGAGGAGAGACCCAGTACTTC.

The chain has TRBV2 and TRBJ2-6; TRBD1 matches at 11 bases. Germline lookup yields CDR1 SNHLY and CDR2 FYNNEI. Germline trimming cut 4 bases from V and 2 bases from J; bases unmatched to any gene: 10. This CDR3 region has 19 residues. The DNA of the CDR3 is TGTGCCAGCAGTGGGGGGACAGGGGGTAACTTCGCTGGGGCCAACGTCCTGACTTTC. As protein: CASSGGTGGNFAGANVLTF.

J is TRBJ2-3 and V is TRBV15; 12 nucleotides align to TRBD2. Germline assignment: CDR1 LNHNV and CDR2 YYDKDF (reference sequence). With V trimmed by 1 base and J by 4 bases, 9 bases remained unmatched. CDR3 length: 18 amino acids. The chain's CDR3 is CATSRVPHTSGGPDTQYF. CDR3 coding DNA: TGTGCCACCAGCAGAGTCCCGCATACTAGCGGGGGGCCAGATACGCAGTATTTT.

This clone was seen just once. This chain uses TRBV6-5 with TRBJ1-3; D is unresolved. Trimming removed 8 bases from V and 1 base from J, with 9 bases in between. CDR1 MNHEY and CDR2 SVGAGI come from the germline V gene. This CDR3 comprises 13 residues. This chain's CDR3 is CASCLGSGNTIYF. The CDR3 region has the DNA TGTGCCAGCTGCTTGGGGTCTGGAAACACCATATATTTT.

This clone has a single count. This chain uses TRBV4-2 with TRBJ1-1, with 9 bases aligning to TRBD1. Germline V gene sequence: CDR1 LGHNA, CDR2 YNFKEQ. The CDR3 spans 15 residues. J was trimmed by 0 bases and V by 3 bases; bases with no gene match: 2. In DNA, the CDR3 is TGTGCCAGCAGCCAGGGACAGGGCATGAACACTGAAGCTTTCTTT. It is translated as CASSQGQGMNTEAFF.

The sample holds one count of this clone. This sequence joins TRBV2 and TRBJ2-7, with no clear D. V was clipped by 2 bases and J by 6 bases, with 8 bases between them. CDR1 SNHLY and CDR2 FYNNEI come from the germline V gene. CDR3 length: 12 residues. CDR3 in amino acids: CASSEWAGEQYF. The CDR3, as DNA: TGTGCCAGCAGTGAATGGGCAGGCGAGCAGTACTTC. Full variable domain (remainder filled in from reference TRBV2 and TRBJ2-7): EPEVTQTPSHQVTQMGQEVILRCVPISNHLYFYWYRQILGQKVEFLVSFYNNEISEKSEIFDDQFSVERPDGSNFTLKIRSTKLEDSAMYFCASSEWAGEQYFGPGTRLTVT.

The V and J genes are TRBV30 and TRBJ1-5; D gene ambiguous. This CDR3 contains 13 residues. The V end lost 1 base, the J end lost 3 bases, and 7 bases lay between the germline ends. Germline V CDR1 and CDR2: GTSNPN, SVGIG (reference sequence). CDR3 sequence reads: CAWSARPNQPQHF. In DNA, the CDR3 is TGTGCCTGGAGTGCGCGCCCCAATCAGCCCCAGCATTTT.

The chain has TRBV27 and TRBJ1-6, with D possibly TRBD1 on 5 matching bases. Between the trimmed V and J ends, which lost 0 bases and 6 bases, there was a span of 15 bases. CDR1 and CDR2 from the germline V gene are MNHEY and SMNVEV (reference sequence). The CDR3 sequence is 17 residues long. The CDR3 is CASSLSDYRRGNSPLHF. CDR3 DNA sequence: TGTGCCAGCAGTTTATCCGATTACAGAAGGGGTAATTCACCCCTCCACTTT.

The chain couples TRBV19 to TRBJ1-5; D is possibly TRBD1 (5 bases). The V and J ends lost 5 bases and 8 bases respectively, with 16 bases between them. The CDR3 covers 14 residues. CDR1 and CDR2 from the germline V gene are LNHDA and SQIVND (reference sequence). CDR3 region: CASSERGEGKPQHF. CDR3 in DNA: TGTGCCAGTAGTGAGCGGGGGGAGGGGAAGCCCCAGCATTTT.

The J gene is TRBJ1-5, the V gene TRBV18; D remains ambiguous. Germline assignment: CDR1 KGHSH and CDR2 LQKENI. The CDR3 runs to 14 residues. The V end was cut by 8 bases, the J end by 2 bases, with 13 bases between. As DNA, the CDR3 is TGTGCCAGCGGAGGGTCTTCCGGCAATCAGCCCCAGCATTTT. Translated: CASGGSSGNQPQHF.

The chain employs TRBV19 and TRBJ2-7, with 8 bases lining up with TRBD1. V lost 6 bases, J lost 4 bases, and 11 bases stayed unmatched. CDR1 is LNHDA and CDR2 is SQIVND in the germline V gene (reference sequence). This CDR3 has 15 amino acids. CDR3 loop: CASRLSGGARYEQYF. The CDR3 DNA follows: TGTGCCAGTAGACTCTCAGGGGGCGCTCGGTACGAGCAGTACTTC.

The table lists this clone with a few counts. The DNA of the CDR3 is TGTGCCAGCGGTGGGGGTACCAACAGGGGGCTGGCTGGCTACACCTTC. It is translated as CASGGGTNRGLAGYTF. This chain joins TRBV6-1 and TRBJ1-2; TRBD1 agrees at 9 bases. The germline CDR1 and CDR2 sequences are MNHNS and SASEGT. Germline trimming cut 8 bases from V and 7 bases from J; bases unmatched to any gene: 17. The CDR3 is made up of 16 amino acids.

This CDR3 reads CASSDTGTRTQYF. The CDR3 DNA sequence: TGTGCCAGCAGTGATACCGGGACACGGACCCAGTACTTC. This chain uses TRBV25-1 with TRBJ2-5; perhaps TRBD1 as D (6 bases). Trimming took off 3 bases at V and 7 bases at J, with 12 bases between the two ends. CDR3 length equals 13 residues. CDR1 and CDR2 (germline): MGHDK, SYGVNS.

The V call is TRBV2, the J call TRBJ1-2; D is undetermined. The CDR3 covers 12 residues. The V and J ends lost 5 bases and 3 bases respectively, with 7 bases between them. CDR1 and CDR2 from the germline V gene are SNHLY and FYNNEI. CDR3 sequence reads: CASSPRDYGYTF. The CDR3 DNA sequence: TGTGCCAGCAGTCCAAGGGACTATGGCTACACCTTC.

This sequence joins TRBV5-8 and TRBJ2-5; 9 nucleotides match TRBD2. The CDR3 is 15 residues long. After removal of 3 bases from V and 5 bases from J, the junction contained 8 bases not matched to a gene. Germline values: CDR1 SGHTS, CDR2 YDEGEE. CDR3 residues: CASSYLGTSRETQYF. The CDR3 DNA reads TGTGCCAGCAGCTATCTTGGGACTAGCAGGGAGACCCAGTACTTC.

The rearrangement uses TRBV5-4 and TRBJ1-1; 11 positions match TRBD1. Trimming at V came to 5 bases and at J to 2 bases, leaving 8 bases not matched to a gene. This CDR3 comprises 16 residues. Germline V gives CDR1 SGHNT, CDR2 YYREEE (reference sequence). CDR3: CASRQGQGARNTEAFF. For the CDR3, the DNA is TGTGCCAGCAGACAAGGACAGGGGGCGCGCAACACTGAAGCTTTCTTT.

The table lists this clone with a count of one. V gene TRBV5-1 combines with J gene TRBJ2-1; 12 bases are shared with TRBD2. Trimming took 0 bases from V and 9 from J; bases not matched to a gene: 7. Germline loops: CDR1 SGHRS, CDR2 YFSETQ. CDR3 length: 16 amino acids. This chain's CDR3 is CASSLATSGGQGEQFF. CDR3 bases: TGCGCCAGCAGCTTGGCCACTAGCGGGGGGCAGGGTGAGCAGTTCTTC.

The chain couples TRBV10-2 to TRBJ1-6, with 7 bases lining up with TRBD1. This CDR3 is built from 14 residues. J gave up 10 bases and V 7 bases, and 10 bases lay outside the gene matches. Germline loops: CDR1 WSHSY, CDR2 SAAADI. CDR3 in amino acids: CASNTGVDGSPLHF. The CDR3 DNA sequence: TGCGCCAGCAATACAGGGGTTGACGGGTCACCCCTCCACTTT.

The CDR3 loop reads CASSEGPGGYTF. The CDR3 DNA reads TGTGCCAGCTCAGAGGGTCCAGGGGGCTACACCTTC. V usage is TRBV2 and J usage is TRBJ1-2, with a weak D call TRBD1 (5 bases). Trimming shortened V by 8 bases and J by 8 bases, and 15 bases separated the two germline ends. This CDR3 contains 12 residues. Germline CDR1 is SNHLY and CDR2 is FYNNEI.

V is TRBV28 and J is TRBJ2-7, with TRBD1 identical over 7 bases. Germline-derived CDR1 and CDR2 are MDHEN and SYDVKM. CDR3 length equals 12 residues. V was pared by 6 bases and J by 6 bases, with 5 bases of the junction left unmatched. The CDR3 region is CASRTGAGEQYF. The CDR3 DNA reads as TGTGCCAGCAGAACAGGGGCAGGCGAGCAGTACTTC.

The V gene is TRBV27, the J gene TRBJ1-2; no definite D call. CDR1 is MNHEY and CDR2 is SMNVEV in the germline V gene (reference sequence). This CDR3 has 17 amino acids. V was cut by 2 bases and J by 4 bases, with 20 bases left in between. This CDR3 is CASSLRPGLLGVYGYTF. CDR3 in DNA: TGTGCCAGCAGTTTAAGGCCTGGCTTGTTAGGAGTCTATGGCTACACCTTC.